One sample yielded the 6 T cell receptor beta chains listed below, sequenced in a study of OX40 agonist ivuxolimab in advanced cancers. Using immunoSEQ multiplex PCR, the repertoire was profiled, and TCRdb retains in-frame clones only, with some absent. The sample yields 40,000 to 60,000 clones, approximately 90% seen once. Source: CD4+ or CD8+ T cells sorted from blood, taken in a trial of the OX40 agonist ivuxolimab. Receptors originate from an adult with an advanced solid tumor such as melanoma, head and neck, liver or kidney cancer.

This clone is a singleton in its sample. This chain joins TRBV18 and TRBJ2-1; 10 positions agree with TRBD2. V was pared by 2 bases and J by 6 bases, with 19 bases of the junction left unmatched. Germline lookup yields CDR1 KGHSH and CDR2 LQKENI. The CDR3 contains 20 residues. CDR3 nucleotides: TGTGCCAGCTCACCATGGACGATGGAGCGGGGGGGCTTAGTGCGCAATGAGCAGTTCTTC. Protein: CASSPWTMERGGLVRNEQFF.

The chain is built from TRBV27 and TRBJ2-1, with D unresolved. The CDR3 contains 17 residues. The germline CDR1 and CDR2 sequences are MNHEY and SMNVEV (reference sequence). V shed 3 bases and J shed 4 bases, with 19 bases lying between them. CDR3 region: CASSFSGPKSSYNEQFF. The CDR3 DNA is TGTGCCAGCAGTTTTTCCGGGCCAAAAAGCTCTTACAATGAGCAGTTCTTC.

This chain connects TRBV6-5 to TRBJ2-1; D assignment may be TRBD1 or TRBD2 (6 bases each). Germline V gene lookup returns CDR1 MNHEY and CDR2 SVGAGI. V was pared by 6 bases and J by 4 bases, with 16 bases between. The length of the CDR3 is 15 residues. The CDR3 region is CASSLSGGRYNEQFF. CDR3 DNA: TGTGCCAGCAGCCTAAGTGGGGGGCGTTACAATGAGCAGTTCTTC.

The genes are TRBV28 and TRBJ2-1; the D is unclear. Germline V gene data show CDR1 as MDHEN and CDR2 as SYDVKM. This CDR3 comprises 14 residues. V was cut by 2 bases and J by 1 base, with 6 bases left in between. The CDR3 DNA sequence: TGTGCCAGCAGTTTAACTGGGTCCTACAATGAGCAGTTCTTC. Protein product: CASSLTGSYNEQFF.

The V call is TRBV4-3, the J call TRBJ1-5; maybe TRBD1 (5 bases). V lost 0 bases and J 3 bases, leaving 9 bases between the germline ends. Germline V CDR1 and CDR2: LGHNA, YSLEER. The CDR3 has 15 amino acids. CDR3 sequence reads: CASSQDGQSNQPQHF. The CDR3, as DNA: TGCGCCAGCAGCCAAGATGGACAATCCAATCAGCCCCAGCATTTT.

This clone was detected only once. The J gene is TRBJ1-4, the V gene TRBV27; TRBD1 might be the D (5 bases). Germline assignment: CDR1 MNHEY and CDR2 SMNVEV (reference sequence). The ends were cut back, 1 base at V and 7 bases at J, with 10 bases in the middle. This CDR3 region has 14 residues. CDR3 nucleotides: TGTGCCAGCAGTTTATTTGGGGCTGGTGAAAAACTGTTTTTT. It translates to CASSLFGAGEKLFF.